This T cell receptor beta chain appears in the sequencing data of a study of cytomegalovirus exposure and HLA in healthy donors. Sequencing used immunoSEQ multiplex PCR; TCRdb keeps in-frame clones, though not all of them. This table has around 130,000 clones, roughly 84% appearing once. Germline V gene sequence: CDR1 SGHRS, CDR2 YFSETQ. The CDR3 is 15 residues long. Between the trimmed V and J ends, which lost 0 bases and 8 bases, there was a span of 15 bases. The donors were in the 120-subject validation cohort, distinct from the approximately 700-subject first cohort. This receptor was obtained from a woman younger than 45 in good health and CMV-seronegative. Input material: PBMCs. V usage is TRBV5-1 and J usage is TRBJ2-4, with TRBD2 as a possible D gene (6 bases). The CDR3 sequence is CASSLAQGGRDIQYF. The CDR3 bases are TGCGCCAGCAGCTTGGCCCAGGGAGGTCGAGACATTCAGTACTTC.